This TCR beta chain was sequenced for a study of identical twins. TCRdb recomputed calls from the 5' RACE reads with MiXCR, one row per CDR3 protein. Among a few hundred thousand distinct CDR3 sequences listed, over 9% were seen once. V was trimmed by 1 base and J by 8 bases, leaving 12 bases between them. The CDR3 is 14 amino acids. Germline assignment: CDR1 SGHVS and CDR2 FQNEAQ. This clonotype was seen a few times. These sequences were also reported in another study, on yellow fever vaccine responses in identical twins.

This sequence joins TRBV7-8 and TRBJ2-1; TRBD2 might be the D (6 bases). This receptor was obtained from a woman aged 18-29 years in good health. The sequencing input was CD8+ T cells sorted from blood. The CDR3 bases are TGTGCCAGCAGCTTAGGGAGACTAGTCGATGAGCAGTTCTTC. Translating it yields CASSLGRLVDEQFF.